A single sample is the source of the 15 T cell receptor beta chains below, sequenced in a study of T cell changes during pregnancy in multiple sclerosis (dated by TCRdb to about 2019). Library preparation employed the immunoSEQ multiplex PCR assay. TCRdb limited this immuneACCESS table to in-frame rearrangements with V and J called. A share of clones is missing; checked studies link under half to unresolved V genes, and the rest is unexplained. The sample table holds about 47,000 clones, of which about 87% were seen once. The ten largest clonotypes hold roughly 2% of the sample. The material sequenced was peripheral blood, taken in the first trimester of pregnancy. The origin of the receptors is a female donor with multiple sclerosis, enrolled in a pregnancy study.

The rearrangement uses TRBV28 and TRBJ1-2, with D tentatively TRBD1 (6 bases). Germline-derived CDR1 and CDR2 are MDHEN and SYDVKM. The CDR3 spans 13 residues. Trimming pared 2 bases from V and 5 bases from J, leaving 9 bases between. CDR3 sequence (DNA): TGTGCCAGCAGTTTACAGGGACAATATGGCTACACCTTC. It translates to CASSLQGQYGYTF.

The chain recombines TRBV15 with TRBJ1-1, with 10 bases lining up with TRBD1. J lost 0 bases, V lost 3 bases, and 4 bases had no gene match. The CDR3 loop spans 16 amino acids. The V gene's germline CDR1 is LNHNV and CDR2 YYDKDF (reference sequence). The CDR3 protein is CATSRRTGGMNTEAFF. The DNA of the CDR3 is TGTGCCACCAGCAGGAGGACAGGGGGTATGAACACTGAAGCTTTCTTT.

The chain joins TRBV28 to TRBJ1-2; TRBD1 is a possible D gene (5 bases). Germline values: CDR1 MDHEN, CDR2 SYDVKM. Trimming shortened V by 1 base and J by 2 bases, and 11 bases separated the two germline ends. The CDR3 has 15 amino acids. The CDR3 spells CASSLSGRANYGYTF. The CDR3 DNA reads TGTGCCAGCAGTTTATCGGGCAGGGCAAACTATGGCTACACCTTC.

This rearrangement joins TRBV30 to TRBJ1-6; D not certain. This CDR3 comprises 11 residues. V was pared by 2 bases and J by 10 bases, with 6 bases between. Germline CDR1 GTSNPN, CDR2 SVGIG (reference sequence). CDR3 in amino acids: CAWSFGSPLHF. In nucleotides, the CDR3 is TGTGCCTGGAGTTTCGGGTCACCCCTCCACTTT.

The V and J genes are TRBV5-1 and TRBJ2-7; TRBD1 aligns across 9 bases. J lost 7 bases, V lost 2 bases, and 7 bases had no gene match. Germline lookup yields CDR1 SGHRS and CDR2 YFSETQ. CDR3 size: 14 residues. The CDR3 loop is CASSLGTGSVEQYF. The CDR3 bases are TGCGCCAGCAGCTTAGGGACAGGGTCCGTTGAGCAGTACTTC.

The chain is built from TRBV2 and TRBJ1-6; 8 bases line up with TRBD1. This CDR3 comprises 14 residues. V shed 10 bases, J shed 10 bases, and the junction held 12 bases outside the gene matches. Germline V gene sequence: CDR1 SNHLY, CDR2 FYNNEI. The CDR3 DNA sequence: TGTGCCACCCCAGGAGGGACAGGCGCCTCACCCCTCCACTTT. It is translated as CATPGGTGASPLHF.

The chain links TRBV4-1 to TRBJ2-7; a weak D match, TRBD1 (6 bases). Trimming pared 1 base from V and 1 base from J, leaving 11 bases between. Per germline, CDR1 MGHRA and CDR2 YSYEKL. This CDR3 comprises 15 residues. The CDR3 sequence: CASSQADSPSYEQYF. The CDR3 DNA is TGCGCCAGCAGCCAAGCGGACAGCCCGTCCTACGAGCAGTACTTC.

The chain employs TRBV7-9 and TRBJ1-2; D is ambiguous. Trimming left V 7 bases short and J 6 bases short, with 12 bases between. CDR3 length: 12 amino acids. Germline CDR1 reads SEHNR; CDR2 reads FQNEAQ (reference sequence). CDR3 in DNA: TGTGCCAGCACCTGGAGAGGGAATGGCTACACCTTC. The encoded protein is CASTWRGNGYTF.

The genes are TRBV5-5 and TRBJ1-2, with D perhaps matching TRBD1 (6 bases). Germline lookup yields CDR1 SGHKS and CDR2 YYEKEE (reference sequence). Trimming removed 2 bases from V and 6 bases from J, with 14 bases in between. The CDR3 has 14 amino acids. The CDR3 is CASSLHLGADGYTF. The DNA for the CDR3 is TGTGCCAGCAGCTTACACCTGGGGGCTGATGGCTACACCTTC.

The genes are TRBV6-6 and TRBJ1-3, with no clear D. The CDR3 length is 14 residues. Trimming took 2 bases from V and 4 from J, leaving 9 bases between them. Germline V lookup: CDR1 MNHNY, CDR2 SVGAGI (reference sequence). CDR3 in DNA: TGTGCCAGCAGTTACCGGGAGCGCGGAAACACCATATATTTT. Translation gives CASSYRERGNTIYF.

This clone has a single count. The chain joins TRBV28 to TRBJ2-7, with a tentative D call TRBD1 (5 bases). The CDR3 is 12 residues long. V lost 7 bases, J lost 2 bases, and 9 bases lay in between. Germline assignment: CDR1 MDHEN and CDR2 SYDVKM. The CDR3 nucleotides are TGTGCCAGCATGGACACCACCTACGAGCAGTACTTC. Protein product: CASMDTTYEQYF.

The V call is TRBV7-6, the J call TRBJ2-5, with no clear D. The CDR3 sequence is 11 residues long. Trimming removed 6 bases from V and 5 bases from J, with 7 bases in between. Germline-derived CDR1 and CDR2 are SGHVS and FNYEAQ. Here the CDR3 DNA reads TGTGCCAGCAGACTCGGGGAGACCCAGTACTTC. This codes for CASRLGETQYF.

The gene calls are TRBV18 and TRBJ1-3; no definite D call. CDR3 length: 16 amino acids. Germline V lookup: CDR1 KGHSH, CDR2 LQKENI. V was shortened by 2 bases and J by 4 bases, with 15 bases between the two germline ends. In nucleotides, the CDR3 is TGTGCCAGCTCACCATATGGAGCCTCGACCGGAAACACCATATATTTT. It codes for CASSPYGASTGNTIYF.

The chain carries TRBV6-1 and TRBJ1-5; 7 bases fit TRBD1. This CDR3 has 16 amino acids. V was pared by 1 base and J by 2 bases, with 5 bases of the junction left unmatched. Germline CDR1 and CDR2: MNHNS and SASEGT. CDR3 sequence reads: CASSEGEGQGNQPQHF. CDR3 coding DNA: TGTGCCAGCAGTGAAGGTGAAGGACAGGGCAATCAGCCCCAGCATTTT.

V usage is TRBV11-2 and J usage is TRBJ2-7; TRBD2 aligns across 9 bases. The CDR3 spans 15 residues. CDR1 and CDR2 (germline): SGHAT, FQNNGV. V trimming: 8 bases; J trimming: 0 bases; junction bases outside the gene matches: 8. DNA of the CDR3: TGTGCCAGCGCCCATGAAGCGGGGGGCTCCTACGAGCAGTACTTC. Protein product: CASAHEAGGSYEQYF.